This T cell receptor (beta chain) stems from a study of CD8+CD57+ T cells in acquired aplastic anemia. General study points: Patients and controls had in common 25 to 30 CD8+ CDR3 sequences.

The CDR3 contains 14 residues. V was clipped by 6 bases and J by 2 bases, with 16 bases between them. In germline, CDR1 is DFQATT, CDR2 SNEGSKA (reference sequence). Comments on this clonotype: Antigen unknown.

By flow cytometry, patients selected for sequencing had shown an expansion of CD8+CD57+ cells. CDR3 and TCR beta VDJ profiling relied on a genomic DNA template. TCRdb reprocessed the reads with MiXCR, giving one entry per CDR3 protein. Of 300,000 or so distinct CDR3 sequences in the sample, approximately 57% were seen once. The material sequenced was sorted CD4+, CD8+, or CD8+CD57+ T cells (not recorded which) from PBMCs. The sequence was collected from a human donor with aplastic anemia. V and J are TRBV20-1 and TRBJ1-2, with D maybe TRBD1 (6 bases). DNA of the CDR3: TGCAGTGCGCGGAGGGGGGGGATCAACTATGGCTACACCTTC. This translates into CSARRGGINYGYTF.